This TCR beta chain emerged from a study of cytomegalovirus exposure and HLA in healthy donors. Germline CDR1 SGHRS, CDR2 YFSETQ. Trimming removed 2 bases at V and 9 bases at J, with 17 bases between. This CDR3 is built from 14 residues. The study ran its PCR with 60 Vbeta and 13 Jbeta primers. Clones were read by immunoSEQ multiplex PCR, and TCRdb kept only the in-frame ones, dropping some. Of about 160,000 clones in the sample, 86% were seen once. This chain links TRBV5-1 with TRBJ1-1, with D maybe TRBD1 (5 bases). Sequencing used PBMCs. The clonotype was recovered from a woman younger than 35 in good health and CMV-seronegative. DNA of the CDR3: TGCGCCAGCAGCTTTGGGCAGGGCGAAACTAAAGCTTTCTTT. Translating it yields CASSFGQGETKAFF.